This TCR beta chain was documented in a study of T-cell memory formation after mild COVID-19. V was shortened by 5 bases and J by 0 bases, with 14 bases between the two germline ends. This CDR3 is built from 15 residues. Germline V gene lookup returns CDR1 DFQATT and CDR2 SNEGSKA (reference sequence). This clonotype was counted between two and nine times. TCRdb reprocessed the 5' RACE reads via MiXCR and lists one record per CDR3 protein. The sample carries approximately 180,000 distinct CDR3 sequences, approximately 16% recorded once. J is TRBJ1-3 and V is TRBV20-1; a possible D gene is TRBD1 (6 bases). The sequenced sample was PBMCs or a T cell subset sorted from them (not recorded which). The source is an adult woman who had mild COVID-19 (a few samples of this study predate the infection). Cell type and time point are not known. The CDR3 spells CSARYRAFSGNTIYF. The CDR3 bases are TGCAGTGCTCGCTACAGGGCCTTCTCTGGAAACACCATATATTTT.